The text below deals with one T cell receptor (beta chain). What it recognizes is unknown. Sequence at one end of the junction differs from germline and may be a read error. Within the sample, other DNA sequences also encode this same CDR3. The PCR made use of 60 Vbeta and 13 Jbeta primers. Clones were read by immunoSEQ multiplex PCR, and TCRdb kept only the in-frame ones, dropping some. The sample has over 50,000 clones; around 83% are singletons. The data were obtained in a study of cytomegalovirus exposure and HLA in healthy donors. Study-wide context: An earlier analysis identified 95 million to 120 million unique TCR beta sequences in some 180 million T cells. The study's early data release held some 85 million unique TCRs from HLA-typed donors.

The CDR3 loop spans 16 amino acids. In germline, CDR1 is SGHVS, CDR2 FQNEAQ. Study results and caveats: In a later analysis, across HLA loci, associated TCR counts were highest for DRB1, lowest for HLA-C.

V is TRBV7-8 and J is TRBJ1-2; 8 positions match TRBD1. This clonotype was sampled from a man aged 35 to 55 in good health and CMV-seronegative. The sample was PBMCs. CDR3 coding DNA: TGTGCCAGCAGCCGTGCAAGGTTAGGGACAGGCTATGGCTACACCTTT. Protein sequence: CASSRARLGTGYGYTF.